What follows is one T cell receptor (beta chain) and its context. The CDR3 has 18 residues. V was clipped by 4 bases and J by 5 bases; unmatched bases: 15. The germline CDR1 and CDR2 sequences are SGHDT and YYEEEE. Using immunoSEQ multiplex PCR, the repertoire was profiled, and TCRdb retains in-frame clones only, with some absent. The sample yields more than 75,000 clones, about 86% seen once. The entry originates in a study of technical replicates of blood from several donors. The sequencing input was PBMCs. This chain uses TRBV5-6 with TRBJ2-3; the match to TRBD2 covers 11 bases. The TCR sequence derives from a human donor in good health. Some clones in this sample may be carry-over from other donors' samples. The CDR3 nucleotides read TGTGCCAGCAGCAACTTAATGACTAGCGGGAACCTAGTAGATACGCAGTATTTT. Protein: CASSNLMTSGNLVDTQYF.